This T cell receptor (beta chain) was retrieved from a study of OX40 agonist ivuxolimab in advanced cancers. Blood sampling took place at baseline, cycle 4 day 1, and cycle 7 day 1. V was trimmed by 5 bases and J by 9 bases, leaving 11 bases between them. The CDR3 has 11 amino acids. Germline values: CDR1 DFQATT, CDR2 SNEGSKA (reference sequence). This clone was detected many times. The repertoire was sequenced with immunoSEQ multiplex PCR; TCRdb's copy has only in-frame clones and lacks some. The table lists around 97,000 clones, 70% to 90% of them singletons, with roughly 5.5% in the top ten. The sequence came from an adult with an advanced solid tumor such as melanoma, head and neck, liver or kidney cancer. V gene TRBV20-1 combines with J gene TRBJ2-1; no firm D call. Here the sequenced sample was CD4+ or CD8+ T cells sorted from blood, taken in a trial of the OX40 agonist ivuxolimab. CDR3 bases: TGCAGTGCTGGGCCTGGTGGTGAGCAGTTCTTC. This gives the protein CSAGPGGEQFF.